This TCR beta chain was identified during a study of cytomegalovirus exposure and HLA in healthy donors. As for the study in general: Findings of an earlier analysis included more than 90 million unique TCR beta sequences from roughly 200 million T cells.

Study-wide results and caveats: Researchers reported in a later analysis that a missense DCLRE1C variant was tied to TCR beta V- and J-gene trimming.

Looked up from germline, CDR1 is SNHLY and CDR2 is FYNNEI. This CDR3 has 14 residues. V dropped 11 bases and J dropped 10; count of bases not matched to a gene: 11. PCR involved 60 Vbeta and 13 Jbeta primers. Data came from immunoSEQ multiplex PCR; TCRdb stores just in-frame clones and leaves some out. The sample has around 120,000 clones; around 69% are singletons. This clone has a handful of counts. Its cognate antigen is unknown. The sequence was obtained from a woman in her forties in good health and CMV-seropositive. The sample comprised PBMCs. This chain joins TRBV2 and TRBJ1-6; TRBD1 matches at 10 bases. This CDR3 is CAGKTDRGASPLHF. CDR3 sequence (DNA): TGTGCCGGGAAAACGGACAGGGGGGCATCACCCCTCCACTTT.